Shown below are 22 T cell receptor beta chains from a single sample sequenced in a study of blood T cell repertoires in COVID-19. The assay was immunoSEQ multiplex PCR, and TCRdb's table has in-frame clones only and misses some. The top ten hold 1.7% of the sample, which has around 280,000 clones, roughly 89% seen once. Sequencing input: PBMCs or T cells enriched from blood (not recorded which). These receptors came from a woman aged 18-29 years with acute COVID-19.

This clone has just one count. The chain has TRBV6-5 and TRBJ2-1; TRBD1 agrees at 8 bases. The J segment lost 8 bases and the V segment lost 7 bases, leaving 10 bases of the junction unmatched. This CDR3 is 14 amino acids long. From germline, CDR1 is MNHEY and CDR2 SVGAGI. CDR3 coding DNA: TGTGCCAGCAACCGGGACAGGTTAATCGATGAGCAGTTCTTC. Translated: CASNRDRLIDEQFF.

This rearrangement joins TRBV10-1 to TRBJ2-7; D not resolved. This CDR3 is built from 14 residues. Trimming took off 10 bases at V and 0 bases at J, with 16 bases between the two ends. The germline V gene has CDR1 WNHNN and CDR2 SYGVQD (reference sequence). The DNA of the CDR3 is TGCGCCACCCAAGAACCTTCGAGCTCCTACGAGCAGTACTTC. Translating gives CATQEPSSSYEQYF.

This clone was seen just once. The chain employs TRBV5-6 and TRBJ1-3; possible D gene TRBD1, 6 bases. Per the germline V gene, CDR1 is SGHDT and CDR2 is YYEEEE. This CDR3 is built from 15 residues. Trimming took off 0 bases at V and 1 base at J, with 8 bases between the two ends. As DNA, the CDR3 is TGTGCCAGCAGCTTGGGGGGGCCGTCTGGAAACACCATATATTTT. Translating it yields CASSLGGPSGNTIYF.

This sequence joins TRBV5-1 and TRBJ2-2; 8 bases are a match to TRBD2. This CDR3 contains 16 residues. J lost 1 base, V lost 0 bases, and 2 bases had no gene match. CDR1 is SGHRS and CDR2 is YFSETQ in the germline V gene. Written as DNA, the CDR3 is TGCGCCAGCAGCTTGGCTCTAGCGGGGAACACCGGGGAGCTGTTTTTT. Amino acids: CASSLALAGNTGELFF. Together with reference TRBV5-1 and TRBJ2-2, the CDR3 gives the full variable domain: KAGVTQTPRYLIKTRGQQVTLSCSPISGHRSVSWYQQTPGQGLQFLFEYFSETQRNKGNFPGRFSGRQFSNSRSEMNVSTLELGDSALYLCASSLALAGNTGELFFGEGSRLTVL.

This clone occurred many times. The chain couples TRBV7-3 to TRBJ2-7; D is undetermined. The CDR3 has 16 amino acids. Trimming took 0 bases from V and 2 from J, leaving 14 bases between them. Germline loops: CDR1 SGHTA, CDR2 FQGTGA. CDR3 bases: TGTGCCAGCAGCTTAACCCAGGCGATACTTCCCTACGAGCAGTACTTC. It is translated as CASSLTQAILPYEQYF.

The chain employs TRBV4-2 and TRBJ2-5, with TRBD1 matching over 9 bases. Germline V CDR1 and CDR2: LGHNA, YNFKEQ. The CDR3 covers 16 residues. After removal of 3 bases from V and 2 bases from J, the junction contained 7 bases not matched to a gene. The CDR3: CASSQVGGTGQETQYF. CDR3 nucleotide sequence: TGTGCCAGCAGCCAGGTCGGCGGGACAGGGCAAGAGACCCAGTACTTC.

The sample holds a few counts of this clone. The CDR3 is CASSQVQGLEGGEQYF. CDR3 nucleotide sequence: TGCGCCAGCAGCCAGGTCCAGGGACTAGAAGGAGGGGAGCAGTACTTC. The V gene is TRBV4-3, the J gene TRBJ2-7; 8 positions match TRBD2. The CDR3 covers 16 residues. V lost 3 bases, J lost 7 bases, and 14 bases stayed unmatched. The germline gives CDR1 LGHNA, CDR2 YSLEER.

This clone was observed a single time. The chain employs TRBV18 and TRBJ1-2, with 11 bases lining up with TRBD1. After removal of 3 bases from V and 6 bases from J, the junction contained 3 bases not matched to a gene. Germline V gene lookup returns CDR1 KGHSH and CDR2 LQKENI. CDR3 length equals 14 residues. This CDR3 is CASSPPDRGHGYTF. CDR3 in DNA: TGTGCCAGCTCACCTCCGGACAGGGGGCATGGCTACACCTTC.

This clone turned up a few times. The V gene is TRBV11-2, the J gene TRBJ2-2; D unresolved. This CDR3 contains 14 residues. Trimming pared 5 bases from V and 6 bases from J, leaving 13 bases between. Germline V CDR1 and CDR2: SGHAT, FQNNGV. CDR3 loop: CASSPMEWAGELFF. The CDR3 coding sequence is TGTGCCAGCAGCCCCATGGAGTGGGCCGGGGAGCTGTTTTTT.

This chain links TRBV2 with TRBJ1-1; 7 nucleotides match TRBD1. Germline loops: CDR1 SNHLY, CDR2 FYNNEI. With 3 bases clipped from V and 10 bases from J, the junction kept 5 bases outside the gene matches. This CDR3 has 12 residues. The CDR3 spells CASSETGRRAFF. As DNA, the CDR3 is TGTGCCAGCAGTGAGACAGGGAGAAGAGCTTTCTTT.

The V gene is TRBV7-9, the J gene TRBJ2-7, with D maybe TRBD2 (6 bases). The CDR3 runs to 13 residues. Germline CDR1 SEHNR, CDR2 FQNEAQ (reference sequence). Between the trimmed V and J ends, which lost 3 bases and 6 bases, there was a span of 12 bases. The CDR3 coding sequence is TGTGCCAGCAGCTTGGACTACCTAGCCGAGCAGTACTTC. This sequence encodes CASSLDYLAEQYF.

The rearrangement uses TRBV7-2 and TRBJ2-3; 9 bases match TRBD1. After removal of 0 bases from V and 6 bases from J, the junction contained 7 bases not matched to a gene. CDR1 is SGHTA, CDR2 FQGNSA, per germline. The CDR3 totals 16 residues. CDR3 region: CASSLARTGADDTQYF. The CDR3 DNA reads TGTGCCAGCAGCTTAGCGAGGACAGGGGCTGACGATACGCAGTATTTT.

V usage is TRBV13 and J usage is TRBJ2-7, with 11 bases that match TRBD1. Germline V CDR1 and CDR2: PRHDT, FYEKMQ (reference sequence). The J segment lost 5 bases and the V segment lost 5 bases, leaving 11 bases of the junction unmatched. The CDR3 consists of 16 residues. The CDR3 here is CASSAAGTGGVHEQYF. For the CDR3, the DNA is TGTGCCAGCAGCGCCGCCGGGACAGGGGGAGTCCACGAGCAGTACTTC. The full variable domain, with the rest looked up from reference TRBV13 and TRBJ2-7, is AAGVIQSPRHLIKEKRETATLKCYPIPRHDTVYWYQQGPGQDPQFLISFYEKMQSDKGSIPDRFSAQQFSDYHSELNMSSLELGDSALYFCASSAAGTGGVHEQYFGPGTRLTVT.

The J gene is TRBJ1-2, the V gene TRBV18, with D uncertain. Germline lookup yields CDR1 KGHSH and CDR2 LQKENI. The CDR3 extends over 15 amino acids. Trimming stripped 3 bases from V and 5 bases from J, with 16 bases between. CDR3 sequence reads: CASSPNDLTTYGYTF. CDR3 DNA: TGTGCCAGCTCACCGAACGACCTGACAACGTATGGCTACACCTTC. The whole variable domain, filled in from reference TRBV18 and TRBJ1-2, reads NAGVMQNPRHLVRRRGQEARLRCSPMKGHSHVYWYRQLPEEGLKFMVYLQKENIIDESGMPKERFSAEFPKEGPSILRIQQVVRGDSAAYFCASSPNDLTTYGYTFGSGTRLTVV.

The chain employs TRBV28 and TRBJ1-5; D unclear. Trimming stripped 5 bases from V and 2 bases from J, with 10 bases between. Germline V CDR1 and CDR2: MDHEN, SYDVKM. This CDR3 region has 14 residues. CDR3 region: CASSRGAGNQPQHF. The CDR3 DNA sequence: TGTGCCAGCAGTCGGGGAGCGGGCAATCAGCCCCAGCATTTT.

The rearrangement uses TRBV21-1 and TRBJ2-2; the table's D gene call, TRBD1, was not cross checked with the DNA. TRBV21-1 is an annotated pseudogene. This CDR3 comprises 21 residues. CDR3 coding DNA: TGTGCCAGCAGCAAAGTTGGCGGGACAGGGGGCCGATCTTCGGGCACCGGGGAGCTGTTTTTT. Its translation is CASSKVGGTGGRSSGTGELFF.

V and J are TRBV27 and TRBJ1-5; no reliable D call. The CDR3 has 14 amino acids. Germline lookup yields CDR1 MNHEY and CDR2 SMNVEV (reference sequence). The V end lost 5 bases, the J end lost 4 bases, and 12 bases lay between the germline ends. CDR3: CASSVRAQNQPQHF. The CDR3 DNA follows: TGTGCCAGCAGTGTGAGGGCACAAAATCAGCCCCAGCATTTT.

CDR3 DNA: TGTGCCACCAGCAGAGGGGCCGGAAACACCATATATTTT. This encodes CATSRGAGNTIYF. The rearrangement uses TRBV15 and TRBJ1-3; unclear D gene. The CDR3 spans 13 residues. Trimming left V 1 base short and J 4 bases short, with 5 bases between. Germline V gene data show CDR1 as LNHNV and CDR2 as YYDKDF (reference sequence).

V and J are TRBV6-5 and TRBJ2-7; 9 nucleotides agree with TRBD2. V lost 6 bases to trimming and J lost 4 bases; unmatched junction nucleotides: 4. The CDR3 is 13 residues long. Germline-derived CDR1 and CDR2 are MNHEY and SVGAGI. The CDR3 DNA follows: TGTGCCAGCAGGGCGGGGGGGCTTTACGAGCAGTACTTC. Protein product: CASRAGGLYEQYF.

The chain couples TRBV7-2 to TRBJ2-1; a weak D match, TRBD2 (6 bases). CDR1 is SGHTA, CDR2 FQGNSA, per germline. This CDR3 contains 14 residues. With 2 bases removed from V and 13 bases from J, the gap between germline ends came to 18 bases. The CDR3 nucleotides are TGTGCCAGCAGCTTAAATCGGGGGTCTCAGCCCCAGTTCTTC. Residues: CASSLNRGSQPQFF.

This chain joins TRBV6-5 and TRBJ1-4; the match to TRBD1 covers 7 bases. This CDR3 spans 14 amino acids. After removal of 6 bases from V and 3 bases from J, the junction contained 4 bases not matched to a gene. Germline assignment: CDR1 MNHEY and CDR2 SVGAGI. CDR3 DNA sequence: TGTGCCAGCAGCCGACAGGGACCTAATGAAAAACTGTTTTTT. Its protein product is CASSRQGPNEKLFF.

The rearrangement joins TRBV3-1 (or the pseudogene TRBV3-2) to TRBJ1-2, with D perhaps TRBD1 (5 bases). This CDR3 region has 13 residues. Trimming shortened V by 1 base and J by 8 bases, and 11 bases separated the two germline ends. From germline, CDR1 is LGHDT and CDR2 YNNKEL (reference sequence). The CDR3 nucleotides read TGTGCCAGCAGCCAAGGCGGGGCTAGCGGCTACACCTTC. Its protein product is CASSQGGASGYTF.